This TCR beta chain was captured in a study of T-cell memory formation after mild COVID-19. Regarding the study as a whole: A subset of responding clones appeared in pre-infection memory, suggesting cross-reactive memory joined. A balance of CD4 and CD8 characterized clones contracting day 15 to 85, whereas later expanders leaned CD4+.

This clonotype was observed a handful of times. The antigen is unknown. TCRdb processed the 5' RACE reads anew with MiXCR; each CDR3 protein has one entry. Of almost 550,000 distinct CDR3 sequences in the sample, 20% were seen once. Germline-derived CDR1 and CDR2 are SGHRS and YFSETQ. The V end was cut by 5 bases, the J end by 0 bases, with 12 bases between. The CDR3 loop spans 14 amino acids. Sequencing was done on a sample of PBMCs or a T cell subset sorted from them (not recorded which). The clonotype originates from an adult woman who had mild COVID-19 (a few samples of this study predate the infection). Cell type and time point are not known. The chain couples TRBV5-1 to TRBJ2-7; D is possibly TRBD1 (6 bases). CDR3 coding DNA: TGCGCCAGCAGAGAAAGGGACACCTCCTACGAGCAGTACTTC. As protein: CASRERDTSYEQYF.